This T cell receptor (beta chain) originates from a study of OX40 agonist ivuxolimab in advanced cancers. Study-level points and caveats: A proportion of nonresponders additionally exhibited low normalized T-cell clonal expansion.

This clone was detected once. Its cognate antigen is unknown. CDR3 length equals 14 residues. CDR1 SNHLY and CDR2 FYNNEI come from the germline V gene. V shed 6 bases and J 0 bases; nucleotides not matched to a gene: 5. Clones were sequenced by immunoSEQ multiplex PCR, and TCRdb holds only the in-frame ones, with some missing. Here the sample spans 25,000 to 35,000 clones, 82% being singletons. The chain employs TRBV2 and TRBJ2-7, with 7 bases that match TRBD1. The TCR sequence derives from an adult with an advanced solid tumor such as melanoma, head and neck, liver or kidney cancer. Specimen: CD4+ or CD8+ T cells sorted from blood, collected in a trial of the OX40 agonist ivuxolimab. The DNA of the CDR3 is TGTGCCAGCAGGAGGGACAGACACTCCTACGAGCAGTACTTC. It specifies CASRRDRHSYEQYF.